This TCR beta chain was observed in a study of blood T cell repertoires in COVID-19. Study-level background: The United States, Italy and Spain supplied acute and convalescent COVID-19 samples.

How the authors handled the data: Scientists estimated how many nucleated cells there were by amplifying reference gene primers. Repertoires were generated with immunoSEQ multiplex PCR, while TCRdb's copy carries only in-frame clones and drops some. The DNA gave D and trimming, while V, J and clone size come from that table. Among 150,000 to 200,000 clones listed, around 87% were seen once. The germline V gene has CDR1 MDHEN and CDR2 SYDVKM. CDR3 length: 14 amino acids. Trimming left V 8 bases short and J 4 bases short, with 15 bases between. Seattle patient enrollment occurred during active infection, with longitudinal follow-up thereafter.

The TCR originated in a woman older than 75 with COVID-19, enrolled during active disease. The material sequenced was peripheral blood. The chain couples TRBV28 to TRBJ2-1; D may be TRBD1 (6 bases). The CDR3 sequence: CASGGGASYNEQFF. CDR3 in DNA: TGTGCCAGCGGGGGCGGAGCATCTTACAATGAGCAGTTCTTC. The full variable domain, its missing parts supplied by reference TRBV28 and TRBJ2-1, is DVKVTQSSRYLVKRTGEKVFLECVQDMDHENMFWYRQDPGLGLRLIYFSYDVKMKEKGDIPEGYSVSREKKERFSLILESASTNQTSMYLCASGGGASYNEQFFGPGTRLTVL.